The rows below give T cell receptor beta chains drawn from one sample of a study of shared clonotypes between healthy human individuals. This table comes from immunoSEQ multiplex PCR, and its TCRdb copy is limited to in-frame clones, with some not included. This table has about 820,000 clones, almost 95% appearing once. Sequencing was done on a sample of naive CD8+ T cells sorted from blood. The receptors originated from a man aged 25 to 40 in good health. Both conserved end residues are part of each CDR3. The D gene is left open where the match is weak. Clone sizes are given selectively: once, few, many, or a class where the clone is expanded.

>TRBV4-1|-|TRBJ2-3|TRBD2
CASSLSLSGGTTDTQYF
TGCGCCAGCAGCCTCTCTCTTAGCGGGGGGACCACAGATACGCAGTATTTT
>TRBV28|-|TRBJ2-1|TRBD1
CASSFLGGGQIYNEQFF
TGTGCCAGCAGTTTTTTAGGTGGGGGACAGATCTACAATGAGCAGTTCTTC
>TRBV7-2|once|TRBJ2-5|TRBD2
CASSSGLAGVGETQYF
TGTGCCAGCAGCTCAGGGCTAGCGGGAGTAGGGGAGACCCAGTACTTC
>TRBV6-5|-|TRBJ1-2|-
CASWTTTDPNYGYTF
TGTGCCAGCTGGACGACGACAGATCCTAACTATGGCTACACCTTC
>TRBV6-5|once|TRBJ2-5|-
CASSPGVQETQYF
TGTGCCAGCAGTCCAGGGGTTCAAGAGACCCAGTACTTC
>TRBV28|-|TRBJ2-3|-
CASSFVGARDTQYF
TGTGCCAGCAGTTTTGTCGGAGCTCGCGATACGCAGTATTTT
>TRBV27|-|TRBJ2-7|-
CASSLTISYEQYF
TGTGCCAGCAGTTTGACTATTTCCTACGAGCAGTACTTC
>TRBV29-1|-|TRBJ1-2|-
CSVVASRPYGYTF
TGCAGCGTTGTTGCTTCCCGCCCCTATGGCTACACCTTC
>TRBV23-1|-|TRBJ1-5|-
CASSQTTGITQPQHF
TGCGCCAGCAGTCAAACCACAGGGATTACTCAGCCCCAGCATTTT
>TRBV2|-|TRBJ2-7|TRBD1
CASEGTGGVYEQYF
TGTGCCAGCGAGGGGACAGGGGGCGTCTACGAGCAGTACTTC
>TRBV4-3|-|TRBJ1-1|-
CASSQDGWMNTEAFF
TGCGCCAGCAGCCAAGACGGGTGGATGAACACTGAAGCTTTCTTT
>TRBV7-9|-|TRBJ2-1|TRBD2
CASSSIGLAGENEQFF
TGTGCCAGCAGCTCCATAGGACTAGCGGGAGAAAATGAGCAGTTCTTC
>TRBV5-1|-|TRBJ2-1|TRBD2
CASSLTPTSGSYNEQFF
TGCGCCAGCAGCTTAACCCCTACTAGCGGGAGTTACAATGAGCAGTTCTTC
>TRBV30|-|TRBJ1-3|-
CAWSVAAPGDTIYF
TGTGCCTGGAGTGTAGCGGCACCTGGTGACACCATATATTTT
>TRBV7-9|-|TRBJ2-7|-
CASEDSNSYEQYF
TGTGCCAGCGAGGACAGCAACTCCTACGAGCAGTACTTC
>TRBV5-6|few|TRBJ1-2|-
CASSQGVYGYTF
TGTGCCAGCAGCCAAGGGGTCTATGGCTACACCTTC
>TRBV2|-|TRBJ2-1|-
CASRPGTDRWDEQFF
TGTGCCAGCAGACCCGGGACGGATCGGTGGGATGAGCAGTTCTTC
>TRBV10-2|-|TRBJ2-5|-
CASSVGRLWQTQYF
TGCGCCAGCAGTGTGGGCAGACTGTGGCAGACCCAGTACTTC
>TRBV5-4|-|TRBJ2-7|TRBD2
CASSGGTSGRQTYEQYF
TGTGCCAGCAGCGGCGGAACTAGCGGGAGGCAAACCTACGAGCAGTACTTC
>TRBV10-1|few|TRBJ2-2|-
CASGRSNTGELFF
TGCGCCTCGGGCCGTTCGAACACCGGGGAGCTGTTTTTT
>TRBV11-3|-|TRBJ2-5|TRBD2
CASTGLANQETQYF
TGTGCCAGCACCGGACTAGCGAACCAAGAGACCCAGTACTTC
>TRBV11-2|-|TRBJ2-7|TRBD2
CASSSGPGGLYWHEQYF
TGTGCCAGCAGCTCCGGACCGGGGGGGCTTTATTGGCACGAGCAGTACTTC
>TRBV6-1|-|TRBJ2-7|-
CASREGSYEQYF
TGTGCCAGCAGGGAGGGTTCCTACGAGCAGTACTTC
>TRBV2|-|TRBJ2-3|-
CASSNPPQGGRADTQYF
TGTGCCAGCAGTAACCCACCACAGGGGGGGAGAGCAGATACGCAGTATTTT
>TRBV7-9|-|TRBJ2-1|-
CASSSDSGGRSSYNEQFF
TGTGCCAGCAGCTCGGACTCTGGGGGTCGGAGCTCCTACAATGAGCAGTTCTTC
>TRBV7-9|-|TRBJ2-7|-
CASSLISQAGYEQYF
TGTGCCAGCAGCTTAATCTCCCAGGCGGGCTACGAGCAGTACTTC
>TRBV11-2|-|TRBJ2-7|TRBD2
CASSLRASGIYEQYF
TGTGCCAGCAGCCTAAGGGCTAGCGGCATCTACGAGCAGTACTTC
>TRBV19|-|TRBJ1-1|-
CASRLPGRNMNTEAFF
TGTGCCAGTAGGCTGCCGGGACGGAACATGAACACTGAAGCTTTCTTT
>TRBV5-1|-|TRBJ2-7|TRBD2
CASSIGLAGAYEQYF
TGCGCCAGCAGCATCGGACTAGCGGGAGCCTACGAGCAGTACTTC
>TRBV2|-|TRBJ2-5|-
CASRGFSQYF
TGTGCCAGCAGGGGGTTTTCCCAGTACTTC
>TRBV19|-|TRBJ2-2|TRBD1
CASDRGIENTGELFF
TGTGCCAGCGACAGGGGGATCGAGAACACCGGGGAGCTGTTTTTT
>TRBV7-6|-|TRBJ1-2|-
CASSLSGVGGYTF
TGTGCCAGCAGCTTGTCAGGGGTTGGTGGCTACACCTTC
>TRBV7-8|-|TRBJ2-1|-
CASSLEGAGIGPYNEQFF
TGTGCCAGCAGCTTAGAGGGTGCGGGAATTGGCCCATACAATGAGCAGTTCTTC
>TRBV7-9|few|TRBJ1-2|-
CASSFDTNYGYTF
TGTGCCAGCAGCTTTGACACTAACTATGGCTACACCTTC
>TRBV6-5|-|TRBJ2-7|-
CASRPYRDDRSEQYF
TGTGCCAGCAGGCCTTACCGGGACGACCGGTCCGAGCAGTACTTC
>TRBV5-6|-|TRBJ2-1|-
CASSLGGFGYNEQFF
TGTGCCAGCAGCTTGGGAGGGTTCGGCTACAATGAGCAGTTCTTC
>TRBV5-6|-|TRBJ2-3|-
CASSFFISTDTQYF
TGTGCCAGCAGCTTTTTTATAAGCACAGATACGCAGTATTTT
>TRBV28|-|TRBJ1-2|-
CASRTTLWTGYRYGYTF
TGTGCCAGCAGAACGACCCTTTGGACCGGGTACCGCTATGGCTACACCTTC
>TRBV4-3|-|TRBJ2-7|TRBD2
CASSQDMVAGAYEQYF
TGCGCCAGCAGCCAAGATATGGTAGCGGGAGCCTACGAGCAGTACTTC
>TRBV5-5|-|TRBJ2-5|-
CASSLVATNQETQYF
TGTGCCAGCAGCTTGGTTGCCACAAATCAAGAGACCCAGTACTTC
>TRBV14|-|TRBJ1-1|-
CASSPSPGWKNTEAFF
TGTGCCAGCAGCCCCAGCCCCGGGTGGAAGAACACTGAAGCTTTCTTT
>TRBV27|-|TRBJ1-2|-
CASSFPTGRGYTF
TGTGCCAGCAGTTTCCCTACAGGGAGAGGCTACACCTTC
>TRBV6-6|-|TRBJ1-5|-
CASSSRGSNQPQHF
TGTGCCAGCAGCTCGAGGGGAAGCAATCAGCCCCAGCATTTT
>TRBV28|once|TRBJ1-2|TRBD1
CASSLPQGAYGYTF
TGTGCCAGCAGTTTACCGCAGGGGGCCTATGGCTACACCTTC
>TRBV9|few|TRBJ2-1|TRBD2
CASSSGGGLAYNEQFF
TGTGCCAGCAGCTCCGGGGGGGGACTAGCCTACAATGAGCAGTTCTTC
>TRBV7-2|-|TRBJ2-3|TRBD2
CASTPGAGGPDTQYF
TGTGCCAGCACCCCAGGAGCGGGAGGGCCAGATACGCAGTATTTT